The present entry profiles one TCR beta chain with its context. Its specificity is unknown. TCRdb reprocessed the 5' RACE reads via MiXCR and lists one record per CDR3 protein. The sample holds about 340,000 distinct CDR3 sequences; about 15% are singletons and the top ten take less than 25%. This sample was included in a study of T-cell memory formation after mild COVID-19. Turning to the study itself: Clusters were largely donor specific.

CDR1 is SGHRS and CDR2 is YFSETQ in the germline V gene. This CDR3 comprises 16 residues. V was clipped by 5 bases and J by 0 bases, with 16 bases between them. Broader study findings: The study found contracting CD4+ clones mainly in CM and EM and contracting CD8+ clones in EMRA. Clones that contracted from day 15 to 85 were balanced CD4/CD8, while later expanders leaned CD4+. Cross-reactive memory seemingly joined, as some responding clones were found in pre-infection memory.

Sequencing was performed on PBMCs or a T cell subset sorted from them (not recorded which). The receptor's source is a man between 18 and 29 years old who had mild COVID-19 (a few samples of this study predate the infection). Cell type and time point are not known. The chain is built from TRBV5-1 and TRBJ2-3; D remains ambiguous. The CDR3 loop reads CASRVDPGSSTDTQYF. CDR3 sequence (DNA): TGCGCCAGCAGAGTAGACCCTGGATCTAGCACAGATACGCAGTATTTT.